The 3 T cell receptor beta chains below were found in one sample sequenced in a study of Ad26.COV2.S vaccination and SARS-CoV-2 variants. The treatment was: around 19 received Ad26.COV2.S at low or high dose, single or two shots; 5 received placebo; per-sample allocation not given. Day 63 following the first vaccine or placebo injection was when the samples were taken. Clones were sequenced by immunoSEQ multiplex PCR, and TCRdb holds only the in-frame ones, with some missing. The data show roughly 500,000 clones, around 85% seen once. Sequencing used peripheral blood, obtained in a trial of Ad26.COV2.S vaccine versus placebo. The origin of the receptors is a person between 18 and 65 years old who received the Ad26.COV2.S COVID-19 vaccine or a placebo.

The genes are TRBV7-2 and TRBJ2-7, with 8 bases identical to TRBD2. The CDR3 runs 16 residues. The V and J ends lost 4 bases and 2 bases, in that order; junction bases with no gene match: 10. The germline V gene encodes CDR1 SGHTA and CDR2 FQGNSA. The CDR3 region has the DNA TGTGCCAGCAGCTCCCGGGGGGGGCGCAATCCCTACGAGCAGTACTTC. It yields the protein CASSSRGGRNPYEQYF. The full variable domain, in which reference TRBV7-2 and TRBJ2-7 provide the parts outside the CDR3, is GAGVSQSPSNKVTEKGKDVELRCDPISGHTALYWYRQSLGQGLEFLIYFQGNSAPDKSGLPSDRFSAERTGGSVSTLTIQRTQQEDSAVYLCASSSRGGRNPYEQYFGPGTRLTVT.

Remarks on this clone: Other DNA sequences in the same sample also yield this CDR3. The chain combines TRBV29-1 with TRBJ1-1, with D unresolved. The CDR3 is 12 amino acids. The germline V gene encodes CDR1 SQVTM and CDR2 ANQGSEA. Trimming removed 6 bases from V and 2 bases from J, with 10 bases in between. The CDR3, as DNA: TGCAGCGTCGGGCGGGCTAACACTGAAGCTTTCTTT. Translated, it gives CSVGRANTEAFF.

As DNA, the CDR3 is TGTGCCAGTGGGGGGGTGAGCACAGATACGCAGTATTTT. It yields the protein CASGGVSTDTQYF. V gene TRBV7-2 combines with J gene TRBJ2-3, with 7 bases that match TRBD2. The CDR3 runs to 13 residues. The germline V gene encodes CDR1 SGHTA and CDR2 FQGNSA. V gave up 9 bases and J gave up 0 bases; unmatched junction bases: 3.